This T cell receptor beta chain comes out of a study of control samples from healthy donors and cancer patients. Clones were sequenced by immunoSEQ multiplex PCR, and TCRdb holds only the in-frame ones, with some missing. This table has more than 30,000 clones, roughly 94% appearing once. The CDR3 loop spans 11 amino acids. Trimming removed 10 bases at V and 4 bases at J, with 8 bases between. CDR1 and CDR2 from the germline V gene are MNHEY and SVGAGI. The clonotype originates from a man in his sixties in good health. The chain recombines TRBV6-5 with TRBJ1-3; D ambiguous. Input material: blood. The CDR3 sequence is CATMRGNTIYF. The CDR3 region has the DNA TGTGCCACCATGAGAGGAAACACCATATATTTT.